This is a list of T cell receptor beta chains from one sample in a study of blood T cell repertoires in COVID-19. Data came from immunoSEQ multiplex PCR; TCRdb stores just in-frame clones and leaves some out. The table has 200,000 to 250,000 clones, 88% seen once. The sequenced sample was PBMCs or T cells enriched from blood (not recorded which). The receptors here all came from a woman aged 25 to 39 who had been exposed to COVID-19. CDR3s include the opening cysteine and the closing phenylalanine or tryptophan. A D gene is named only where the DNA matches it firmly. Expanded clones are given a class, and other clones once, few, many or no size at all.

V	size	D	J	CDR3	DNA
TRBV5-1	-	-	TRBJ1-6	CASSQGFNSPLHF	TGCGCCAGCAGTCAGGGTTTTAATTCACCCCTCCACTTT
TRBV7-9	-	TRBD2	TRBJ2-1	CASSLALLAGNEQFF	TGTGCCAGCAGCTTAGCGCTGCTAGCGGGGAATGAGCAGTTCTTC
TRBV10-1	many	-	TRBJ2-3	CASSEPAGDTQYF	TGCGCCAGCAGTGAGCCCGCGGGGGATACGCAGTATTTT
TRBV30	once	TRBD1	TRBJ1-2	CAWSDRGRFLFYGYTF	TGTGCCTGGTCGGACAGGGGGCGTTTTTTATTCTATGGCTACACCTTC
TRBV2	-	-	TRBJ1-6	CASSVQGGLSPLHF	TGTGCCAGCAGTGTGCAGGGCGGTTTGTCACCCCTCCACTTT
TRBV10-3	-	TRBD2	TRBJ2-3	CAISLAGGPTDTQYF	TGTGCCATCAGCTTAGCGGGAGGGCCGACAGATACGCAGTATTTT
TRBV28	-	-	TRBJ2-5	CASSLYGGLRGETQYF	TGTGCCAGCAGTTTATACGGGGGGCTTAGGGGAGAGACCCAGTACTTC
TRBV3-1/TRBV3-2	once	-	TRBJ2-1	CASSQEGSGEQFF	TGTGCCAGCAGCCAAGAAGGCTCGGGTGAGCAGTTCTTC
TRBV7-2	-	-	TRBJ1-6	CASSEQGSYNSPLHF	TGTGCCAGCAGCGAACAGGGTTCCTATAATTCACCCCTCCACTTT
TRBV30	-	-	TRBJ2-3	CAWSVAAAADTQYF	TGTGCCTGGAGTGTTGCGGCAGCGGCAGATACGCAGTATTTT
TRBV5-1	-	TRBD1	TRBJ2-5	CASSASGTGGETQYF	TGCGCCAGCAGCGCGTCCGGGACAGGGGGAGAGACCCAGTACTTC
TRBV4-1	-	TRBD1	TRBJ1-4	CASSQTGEVTNEKLFF	TGCGCCAGCAGCCAGACAGGGGAGGTAACTAATGAAAAACTGTTTTTT
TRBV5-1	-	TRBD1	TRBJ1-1	CASSFRQGREAFF	TGCGCCAGCAGCTTCCGACAGGGGCGCGAAGCTTTCTTT
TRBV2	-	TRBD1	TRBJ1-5	CASSRDRGQPQHF	TGTGCCAGCAGTAGGGACAGGGGCCAGCCCCAGCATTTT
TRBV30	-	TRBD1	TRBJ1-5	CAWSARQGNNQPQHF	TGTGCCTGGAGTGCCCGACAGGGGAACAATCAGCCCCAGCATTTT
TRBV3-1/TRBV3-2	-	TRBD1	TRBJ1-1	CASSPGALTGYMNTEAFF	TGTGCCAGCAGCCCGGGGGCTTTGACAGGGTACATGAACACTGAAGCTTTCTTT
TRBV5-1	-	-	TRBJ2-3	CASSPGTSSTDTQYF	TGCGCCAGCAGCCCAGGGACATCCAGCACAGATACGCAGTATTTT
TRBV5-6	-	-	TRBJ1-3	CASSTTGVSGNTIYF	TGTGCCAGCAGCACTACAGGAGTCTCTGGAAACACCATATATTTT
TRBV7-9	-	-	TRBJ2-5	CASSPAYRGRVKKTQYF	TGTGCCAGCAGCCCCGCATACCGGGGTAGGGTAAAGAAGACCCAGTACTTC
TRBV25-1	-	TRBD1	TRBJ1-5	CASSEPGQGKRDNQPQHF	TGTGCCAGCAGTGAACCGGGACAGGGCAAAAGGGACAATCAGCCCCAGCATTTT
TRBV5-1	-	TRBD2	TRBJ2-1	CASSLDGLAPRNEQFF	TGCGCCAGCAGCTTGGATGGACTAGCCCCCCGCAATGAGCAGTTCTTC
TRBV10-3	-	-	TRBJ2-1	CAISEFGGGGFSYNEQFF	TGTGCCATCAGCGAATTTGGGGGAGGAGGTTTCTCCTACAATGAGCAGTTCTTC
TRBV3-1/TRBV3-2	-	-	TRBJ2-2	CASSRPGRVNTGELFF	TGTGCCAGCAGCCGTCCTGGCAGGGTAAACACCGGGGAGCTGTTTTTT
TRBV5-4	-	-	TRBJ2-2	CASSLVQQAGELFF	TGTGCCAGCAGCTTGGTGCAGCAGGCCGGGGAGCTGTTTTTT
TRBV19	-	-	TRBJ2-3	CASSTERSTDTQYF	TGTGCCAGTAGTACCGAGCGGAGCACAGATACGCAGTATTTT
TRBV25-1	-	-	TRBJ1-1	CASSDGRLSLGAFF	TGTGCCAGCAGCGATGGGAGGTTGAGTTTGGGGGCTTTCTTT